This TCR beta chain was recovered during a study of response to subunit inactivated influenza vaccine. From the RT-PCR reads, TCRdb called clonotypes with MiXCR, one entry per CDR3 protein. The sample lists 500,000 to 600,000 distinct CDR3 sequences, around 10% occurring once. V was pared by 1 base and J by 7 bases, with 8 bases between. This CDR3 region has 14 residues. Germline V gene lookup returns CDR1 LGHDT and CDR2 YNNKEL (reference sequence). A further study also used this sample, focusing on T cells expressing NK-cell markers. That publication notes: 5'RACE template switching built TCR beta cDNA with unique molecular identifiers.

The clonotype comes from a man aged 50 to 60 who received an inactivated influenza vaccine. V and J are TRBV3-1 and TRBJ1-6; no definite D call. The specimen comprised PBMCs from blood, sampled on the day of vaccination. CDR3: CASSQGAGNSPLHF. As DNA, the CDR3 is TGTGCCAGCAGCCAAGGGGCAGGAAATTCACCCCTCCACTTT.